This T cell receptor (beta chain) was captured in a study of CD8+ T cells in alopecia areata (dated by TCRdb to between 2018 and 2020). Looking at the study overall: The treated patients, all with moderate-to-severe alopecia areata, were enrolled in an open-label pilot trial of oral tofacitinib given at 5 to 10 mg twice daily. Tofacitinib was given for 6 to 18 months, followed by 6 months of follow-up off drug to assess delayed response and recurrence. In both human patients and the C3H/HeJ mouse model, the study applied high-throughput TCRbeta sequencing to look at T cell clonal expansion in alopecia areata. In humans, TCRbeta sequencing was performed on scalp tissue and on sorted CD4+ and CD8+ peripheral blood T cells from healthy controls and from patients with patchy or totalis/universalis alopecia areata. Biopsies were taken from tofacitinib-treated patients at baseline and at 4 and 24 weeks of treatment, and a later scalp biopsy was taken in several of the tofacitinib-treated patients. Scalp clonality was compared among normal scalp (n=4), patchy alopecia areata scalp (n=8), and alopecia totalis/universalis scalp (n=8). RNA was obtained with the PAXgene miRNA kit for fixed scalp, the miRNeasy kit for PBMCs, and the RNeasy kit for mouse skin. Amplification of TCRbeta CDR3 regions was done by immunoSEQ multiplex PCR using 35 Vbeta forward primers and 13 Jbeta reverse primers.

The sample's time point label, decoded: baseline before oral tofacitinib. Peripheral blood and lesional scalp punch biopsies were obtained from patients with alopecia areata. PBMCs were isolated by density centrifugation and stained for CD3, CD4 and CD8, and CD4+ and CD8+ T cells were sorted on a FACSAria. General findings and caveats noted by the study authors: Higher clonality and more expanded CD8+ clones were observed in lesional scalp than in normal scalp, particularly in alopecia totalis/universalis, a finding suggestive of antigenic drive. Scalp TCR repertoire analysis is complicated because resident alphabeta T cells in normal human skin are also sequenced, whereas mouse skin is dominated by gammadelta T cells. TCR sequences shared between patients were less clear than in mice, possibly partly because of HLA diversity in the patient population.

The protocol used for the library was the immunoSEQ multiplex PCR assay. RNA was extracted from all samples and reverse transcribed into cDNA as template for TCR sequencing. First-strand cDNA was synthesized with SuperScript III using a 2:1 mix of oligo-dT and random hexamers. Amplification bias was assessed with a synthetic immune receptor repertoire, and residual bias was removed computationally. On the study's bioinformatics: After raw reads were preprocessed to remove errors, the CDR3 was defined following IMGT conventions as running from the conserved cysteine to phenylalanine. Clonality was computed by normalizing Shannon entropy by log2 of the number of productive unique TCRs and subtracting the result from 1. Whether scalp clones were CD4 or CD8 was inferred by matching scalp TCRbeta sequences against CD4 and CD8 repertoires sorted from blood. The clones in this table, taken by TCRdb from immuneACCESS, are in-frame only. Not every clone is retained; where verified, under half of the shortfall comes from an unresolved V gene, and the cause of the rest is unknown. D and trimming were read from the DNA, whereas the V and J calls and clone size are those reported in that table. The sample table holds hundreds of thousands of clones, of which roughly 69% were seen once. 1% to 1.5% of the sample is taken by the ten largest.

For this clone: Which antigen it targets is not known. Base qualities are not at hand, and no much larger clone is one base apart. The same CDR3 is also encoded by other DNA sequences in this sample.

The specimen was CD4+ T cells sorted from blood, collected at week 0. This sequence was found in a human donor with alopecia areata.

The bases are TGTGCCAGCAGCTTAGACGGTAACTATGGCTACACCTTC. Translated, it reads CASSLDGNYGYTF. This chain joins TRBV7-9 to TRBJ1-2; a confident D gene designation cannot be given. V is pared back by 1 base and J by 1 base, with 4 bases lying between the germline termini. There are 13 amino acids in the CDR3, from cysteine to phenylalanine inclusive. Only the CDR3 DNA is retained, 39 bases long and in frame from the first base. From a lookup of the germline V gene (reference sequence), CDR1 and CDR2 are SEHNR and FQNEAQ.